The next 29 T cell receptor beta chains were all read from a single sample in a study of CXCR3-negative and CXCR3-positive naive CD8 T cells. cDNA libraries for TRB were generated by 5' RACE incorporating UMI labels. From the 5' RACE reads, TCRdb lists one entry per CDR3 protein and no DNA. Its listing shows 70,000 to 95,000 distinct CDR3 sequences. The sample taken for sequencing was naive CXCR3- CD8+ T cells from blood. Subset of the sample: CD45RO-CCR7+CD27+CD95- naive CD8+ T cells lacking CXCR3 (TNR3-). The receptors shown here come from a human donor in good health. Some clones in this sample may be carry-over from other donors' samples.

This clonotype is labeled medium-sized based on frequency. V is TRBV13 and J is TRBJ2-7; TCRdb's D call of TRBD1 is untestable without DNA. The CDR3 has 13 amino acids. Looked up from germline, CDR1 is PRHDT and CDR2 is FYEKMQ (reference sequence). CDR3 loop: CASSFSGGYEQYF.

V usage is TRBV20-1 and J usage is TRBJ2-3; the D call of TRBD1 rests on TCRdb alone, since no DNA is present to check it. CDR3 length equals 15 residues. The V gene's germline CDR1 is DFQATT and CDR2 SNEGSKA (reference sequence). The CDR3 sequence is CSASDIWGAEDTQYF.

The CDR3 region is CASHSRAHEQYF. The V gene is TRBV27, the J gene TRBJ2-7; TCRdb selects TRBD1, and the lack of DNA leaves this call unchecked. Germline V CDR1 and CDR2: MNHEY, SMNVEV (reference sequence). The CDR3 is 12 residues long.

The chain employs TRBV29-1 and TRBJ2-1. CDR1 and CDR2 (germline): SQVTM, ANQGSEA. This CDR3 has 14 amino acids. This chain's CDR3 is CSVEYFTVENEQFF.

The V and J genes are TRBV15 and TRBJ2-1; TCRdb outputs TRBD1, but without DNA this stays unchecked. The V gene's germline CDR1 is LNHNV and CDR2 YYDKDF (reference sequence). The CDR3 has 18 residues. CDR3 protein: CATSSPWGVDFSYNEQFF.

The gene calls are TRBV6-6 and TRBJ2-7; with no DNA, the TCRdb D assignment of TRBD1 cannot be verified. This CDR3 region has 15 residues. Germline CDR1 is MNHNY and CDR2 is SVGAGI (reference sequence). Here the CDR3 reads CASSSQWTGEDEQYF.

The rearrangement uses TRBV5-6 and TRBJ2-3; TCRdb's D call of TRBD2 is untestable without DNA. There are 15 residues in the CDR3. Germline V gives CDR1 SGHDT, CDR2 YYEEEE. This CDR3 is CASRSQGGGTDTQYF.

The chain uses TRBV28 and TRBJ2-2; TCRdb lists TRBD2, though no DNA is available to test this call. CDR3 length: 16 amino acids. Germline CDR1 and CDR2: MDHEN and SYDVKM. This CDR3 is CASSTGTSRNTGELFF.

The CDR3 loop is CASSPLSAGGPPNTGELFF. This sequence joins TRBV7-6 and TRBJ2-2; TCRdb proposes TRBD2, but this gene call is untestable without DNA. This CDR3 is built from 19 residues. Germline lookup yields CDR1 SGHVS and CDR2 FNYEAQ.

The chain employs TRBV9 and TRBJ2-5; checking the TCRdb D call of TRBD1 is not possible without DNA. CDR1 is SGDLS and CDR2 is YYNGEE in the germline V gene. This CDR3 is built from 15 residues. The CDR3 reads CASSVEGWVKETQYF.

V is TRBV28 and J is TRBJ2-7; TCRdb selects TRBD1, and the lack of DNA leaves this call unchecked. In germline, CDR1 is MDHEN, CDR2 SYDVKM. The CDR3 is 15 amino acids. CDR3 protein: CASSARTGVGYEQYF.

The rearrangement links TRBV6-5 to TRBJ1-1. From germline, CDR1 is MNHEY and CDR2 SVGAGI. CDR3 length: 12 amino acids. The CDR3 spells CASSYNTQEAFF.

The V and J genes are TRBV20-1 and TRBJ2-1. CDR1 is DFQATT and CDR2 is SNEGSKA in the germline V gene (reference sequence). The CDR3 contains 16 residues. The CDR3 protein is CSARDLSGSSYNEQFF.

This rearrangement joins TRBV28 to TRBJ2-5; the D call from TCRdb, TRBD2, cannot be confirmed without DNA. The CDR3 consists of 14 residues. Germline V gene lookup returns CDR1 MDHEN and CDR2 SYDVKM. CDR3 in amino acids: CASSPLGLQETQYF.

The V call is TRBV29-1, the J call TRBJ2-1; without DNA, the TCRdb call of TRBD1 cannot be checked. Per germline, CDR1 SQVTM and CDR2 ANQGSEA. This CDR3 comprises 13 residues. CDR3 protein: CSVEKQGGNEQFF.

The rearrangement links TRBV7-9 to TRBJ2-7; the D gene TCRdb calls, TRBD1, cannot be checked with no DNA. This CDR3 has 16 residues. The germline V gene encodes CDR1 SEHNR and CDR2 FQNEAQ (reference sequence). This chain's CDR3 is CASSFSTGVAAYEQYF.

The CDR3: CSAPGFAETQYF. The V gene is TRBV20-1, the J gene TRBJ2-5; lacking DNA, the TRBD1 call made by TCRdb goes unchecked. CDR3 size: 12 residues. Germline V gene data show CDR1 as DFQATT and CDR2 as SNEGSKA (reference sequence).

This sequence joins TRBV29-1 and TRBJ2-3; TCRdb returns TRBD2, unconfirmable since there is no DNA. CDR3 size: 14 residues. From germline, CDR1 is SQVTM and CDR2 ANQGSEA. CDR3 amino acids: CSVVAGGLTDTQYF.

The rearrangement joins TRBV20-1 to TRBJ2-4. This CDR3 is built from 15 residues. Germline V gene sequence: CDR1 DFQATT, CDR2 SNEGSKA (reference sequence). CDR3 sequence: CSARVASLAKNIQYF.

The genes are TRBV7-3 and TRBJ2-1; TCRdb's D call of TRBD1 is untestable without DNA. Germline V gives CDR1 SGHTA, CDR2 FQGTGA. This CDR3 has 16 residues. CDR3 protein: CASSRLGGRSYNEQFF. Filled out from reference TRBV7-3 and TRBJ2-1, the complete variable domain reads GAGVSQTPSNKVTEKGKYVELRCDPISGHTALYWYRQSLGQGPEFLIYFQGTGAADDSGLPNDRFFAVRPEGSVSTLKIQRTERGDSAVYLCASSRLGGRSYNEQFFGPGTRLTVL.

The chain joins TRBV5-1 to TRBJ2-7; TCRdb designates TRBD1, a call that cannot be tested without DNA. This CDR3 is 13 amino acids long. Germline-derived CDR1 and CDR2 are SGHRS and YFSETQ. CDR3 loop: CASRRQVSYEQYF. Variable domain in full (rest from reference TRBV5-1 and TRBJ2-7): KAGVTQTPRYLIKTRGQQVTLSCSPISGHRSVSWYQQTPGQGLQFLFEYFSETQRNKGNFPGRFSGRQFSNSRSEMNVSTLELGDSALYLCASRRQVSYEQYFGPGTRLTVT.

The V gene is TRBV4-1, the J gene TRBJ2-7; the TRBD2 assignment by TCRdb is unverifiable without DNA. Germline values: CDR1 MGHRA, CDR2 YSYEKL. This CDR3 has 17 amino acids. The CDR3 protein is CASSLPPGQRHPYEQYF.

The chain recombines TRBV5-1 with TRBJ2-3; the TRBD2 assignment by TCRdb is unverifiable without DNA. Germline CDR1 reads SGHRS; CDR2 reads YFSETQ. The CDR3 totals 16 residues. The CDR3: CASSPFLAGGGDTQYF.

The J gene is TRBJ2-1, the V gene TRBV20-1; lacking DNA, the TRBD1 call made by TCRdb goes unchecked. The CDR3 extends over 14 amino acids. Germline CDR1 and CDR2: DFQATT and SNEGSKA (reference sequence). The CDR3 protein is CSARPLDNYNEQFF.

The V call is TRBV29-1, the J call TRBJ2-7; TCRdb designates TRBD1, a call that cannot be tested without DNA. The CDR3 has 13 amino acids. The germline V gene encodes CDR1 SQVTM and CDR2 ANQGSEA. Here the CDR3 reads CSVADRAAYEQYF.

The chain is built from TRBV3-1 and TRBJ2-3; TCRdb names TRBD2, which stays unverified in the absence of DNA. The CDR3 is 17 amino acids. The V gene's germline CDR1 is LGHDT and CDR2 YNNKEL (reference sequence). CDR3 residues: CASSVGLAGLDTDTQYF.

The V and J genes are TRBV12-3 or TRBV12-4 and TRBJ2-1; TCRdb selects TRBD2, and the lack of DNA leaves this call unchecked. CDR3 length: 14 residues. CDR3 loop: CASSWTSGGNEQFF.

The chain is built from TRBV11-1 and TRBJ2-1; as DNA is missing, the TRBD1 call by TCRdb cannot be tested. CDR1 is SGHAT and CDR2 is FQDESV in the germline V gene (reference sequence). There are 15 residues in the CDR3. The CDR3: CASSRRDRDYNEQFF.

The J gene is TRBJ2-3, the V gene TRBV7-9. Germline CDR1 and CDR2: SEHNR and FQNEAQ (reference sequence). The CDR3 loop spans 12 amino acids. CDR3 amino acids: CASSSLGDTQYF.